These T cell receptor beta chains were read from a single sample in a study of T-cell reconstitution after alpha-beta-depleted transplantation in children. In TCRdb, the PCR reads were re-called with MiXCR into one record per CDR3 protein. This table has more than 40,000 distinct CDR3 sequences, roughly half appearing once. The sample was peripheral blood, taken before TCRalphabeta/CD19-depleted stem cell transplant. These receptors originate from a boy under two years old with SCID, due to receive a stem cell transplant. Both conserved end residues are part of each CDR3. Each record gives: V gene, J gene, clone size, D gene, CDR3 DNA, CDR3 protein. D genes are given only for firm matches. Not every row has a clone size; where given, it reads once, few, many or a size class.

v_gene: TRBV24-1; j_gene: TRBJ2-3; abundance: many; d_gene: TRBD2; CDR3nt: TGTGCCACCAGTGACGAGCGGGAGAACACAGATACGCAGTATTTT; CDR3aa: CATSDERENTDTQYF
v_gene: TRBV20-1; j_gene: TRBJ2-1; abundance: .; d_gene: TRBD2; CDR3nt: TGCAGTGCTAAGCGGGGGCCCGGGTTGGTCTTC; CDR3aa: CSAKRGPGLVF
v_gene: TRBV28; j_gene: TRBJ2-7; abundance: .; d_gene: TRBD1; CDR3nt: TGTGCCAGCGTTCCGGGGACAGCTTCCCACGAGCAGTACTTC; CDR3aa: CASVPGTASHEQYF
v_gene: TRBV7-2; j_gene: TRBJ2-3; abundance: .; d_gene: TRBD2; CDR3nt: TGTGCCAGCAGGCGACTAGCGGGGGCCACAGATACGCAGTATTTT; CDR3aa: CASRRLAGATDTQYF
v_gene: TRBV7-2; j_gene: TRBJ2-3; abundance: .; d_gene: TRBD2; CDR3nt: TGTGCCAGCAGCACCACTAGCGGGGGGAAAGATACGCAGTATTTT; CDR3aa: CASSTTSGGKDTQYF
v_gene: TRBV5-6; j_gene: TRBJ2-7; abundance: .; d_gene: .; CDR3nt: TGTGCCAGCACCCCAAGCTGGGAGTCCTACGTGCAGTACTTC; CDR3aa: CASTPSWESYVQYF
v_gene: TRBV15; j_gene: TRBJ2-6; abundance: few; d_gene: .; CDR3nt: TGTGCCACCAGCAGGGACAACTCTGGGGCCAACGTCCTGACTTTC; CDR3aa: CATSRDNSGANVLTF
v_gene: TRBV25-1; j_gene: TRBJ2-5; abundance: .; d_gene: .; CDR3nt: TGTGCCAGCAGATACCAAACGGGTAGCTGGCAAGAGACCCAGTACTTC; CDR3aa: CASRYQTGSWQETQYF
v_gene: TRBV20-1; j_gene: TRBJ2-5; abundance: .; d_gene: .; CDR3nt: TGCAGTGCGAGGTTGCAGGTGGGAGAGACCCAGTACTTC; CDR3aa: CSARLQVGETQYF
v_gene: TRBV20-1; j_gene: TRBJ1-2; abundance: .; d_gene: .; CDR3nt: TGCAGTGTTAGAGGGGGACTTGGCTACACCTTC; CDR3aa: CSVRGGLGYTF
v_gene: TRBV4-2; j_gene: TRBJ2-7; abundance: .; d_gene: TRBD2; CDR3nt: TGTGCCAGCAGCCCCGGGGGGACCTACGAGCAGTACTTC; CDR3aa: CASSPGGTYEQYF
v_gene: TRBV5-4; j_gene: TRBJ1-4; abundance: .; d_gene: .; CDR3nt: TGTGCCAGCAGCGCGGCAGGAGGGACAACTAATGAAAAACTGTTTTTT; CDR3aa: CASSAAGGTTNEKLFF
v_gene: TRBV20-1; j_gene: TRBJ2-1; abundance: few; d_gene: TRBD2; CDR3nt: TGCAGTGCTAGGGTCCTAGCGGGGGGGCGACTAGAGCAGTTCTTC; CDR3aa: CSARVLAGGRLEQFF
v_gene: TRBV20-1; j_gene: TRBJ2-7; abundance: .; d_gene: TRBD1; CDR3nt: TGCAGTGCCTCAGACCGGGACAGGGGAACCTACGAGCAGTACTTC; CDR3aa: CSASDRDRGTYEQYF
v_gene: TRBV12-3/TRBV12-4; j_gene: TRBJ1-3; abundance: .; d_gene: .; CDR3nt: TGTGCCAGCAGTTTGGAGACCAGTCCGGCGGGAAACACCATATATTTT; CDR3aa: CASSLETSPAGNTIYF
v_gene: TRBV5-5; j_gene: TRBJ2-5; abundance: medium-sized; d_gene: TRBD2; CDR3nt: TGTGCCAGCAGCTCCGGTGGTGGTAGCGGGGGCCAAGAGACCCAGTACTTC; CDR3aa: CASSSGGGSGGQETQYF
v_gene: TRBV6-1; j_gene: TRBJ1-2; abundance: few; d_gene: .; CDR3nt: TGTGCCAGCTCAATCCGCCTACAGGGTCTTAACTATGGCTACACCTTC; CDR3aa: CASSIRLQGLNYGYTF
v_gene: TRBV7-9; j_gene: TRBJ2-3; abundance: .; d_gene: .; CDR3nt: TGTGCCAGCAGCTTGGGGACAATTAGCACAGATACGCAGTATTTT; CDR3aa: CASSLGTISTDTQYF
v_gene: TRBV6-1; j_gene: TRBJ2-2; abundance: .; d_gene: TRBD1; CDR3nt: TGTGCCAGCAGGTCCGGGACAGGGGAAACCGGGGAGCTGTTTTTT; CDR3aa: CASRSGTGETGELFF
v_gene: TRBV7-6; j_gene: TRBJ1-3; abundance: .; d_gene: .; CDR3nt: TGTGCCAGCAGCTTAGGGGGGACTGGAAACACCATATATTTT; CDR3aa: CASSLGGTGNTIYF
v_gene: TRBV7-2; j_gene: TRBJ2-1; abundance: .; d_gene: .; CDR3nt: TGTGCCAGCATCGCCGGGACGAGGCAGTTCTTC; CDR3aa: CASIAGTRQFF